Listed here are 31 T cell receptor beta chains from one sample, sequenced in a study of T cell changes during pregnancy in multiple sclerosis. Profiling relied on immunoSEQ multiplex PCR, and the TCRdb table lists in-frame clones only, not all of them. Seen here are about 22,000 clones, under 90% observed once, and the top ten hold less than 8.5%. The source was CD8+ T cells from peripheral blood mononuclear cells, collected before pregnancy. Source of these receptors: a female donor with multiple sclerosis, enrolled in a pregnancy study.

The chain uses TRBV13 and TRBJ2-7; D perhaps matches TRBD2 (5 bases). Germline assignment: CDR1 PRHDT and CDR2 FYEKMQ (reference sequence). CDR3 length: 15 amino acids. V was cut by 4 bases and J by 4 bases, with 17 bases left in between. CDR3 DNA sequence: TGTGCCAGCAGCTCAAGACTACTCCCGTTATACGAGCAGTACTTC. Protein sequence: CASSSRLLPLYEQYF.

The gene calls are TRBV6-5 and TRBJ2-1; perhaps TRBD2 as D (7 bases). CDR1 is MNHEY and CDR2 is SVGAGI in the germline V gene. The V end was cut by 11 bases, the J end by 3 bases, with 14 bases between. CDR3 size: 13 residues. The CDR3 protein is CASRGDNYNEQFF. Here the CDR3 DNA reads TGTGCCTCCCGGGGGGACAACTACAATGAGCAGTTCTTC.

This chain links TRBV2 with TRBJ2-7; 9 bases align to TRBD1. Germline CDR1 reads SNHLY; CDR2 reads FYNNEI. Losses at the gene ends were 11 bases for V and 4 bases for J; bases not matched to a gene: 15. The CDR3 consists of 15 residues. The CDR3 sequence is CAQHSEGQGLYEQYF. The CDR3 DNA reads TGTGCCCAGCACTCCGAAGGACAGGGGTTGTACGAGCAGTACTTC.

The chain is built from TRBV2 and TRBJ2-7; 10 bases map to TRBD2. Looked up from germline, CDR1 is SNHLY and CDR2 is FYNNEI. The CDR3 covers 14 residues. Trimming at V came to 7 bases and at J to 2 bases, leaving 5 bases not matched to a gene. The CDR3 DNA reads TGTGCCAGCATTCGGACTAGCGGACCCTACGAGCAGTACTTC. This sequence encodes CASIRTSGPYEQYF.

The CDR3 DNA follows: TGTGCCAGTAGTCTTGACTTGACAGGTTACAATGAGCAGTTCTTC. It encodes CASSLDLTGYNEQFF. The chain is built from TRBV19 and TRBJ2-1; TRBD1 is a possible D gene (6 bases). Germline V gene lookup returns CDR1 LNHDA and CDR2 SQIVND (reference sequence). This CDR3 region has 15 residues. The V end was cut by 5 bases, the J end by 4 bases, with 15 bases between.

This clone is categorized as medium-sized. This CDR3 is also generated by other DNA sequences in the sample. The rearrangement uses TRBV6-4 and TRBJ2-3; tentative D call: TRBD2 (6 bases). With 0 bases removed from V and 2 bases from J, the gap between germline ends came to 9 bases. Germline V gene lookup returns CDR1 MRHNA and CDR2 SNTAGT. This CDR3 comprises 15 residues. The CDR3 DNA sequence: TGTGCCAGCAGTGACTCGGCGGGATCCACAGATACGCAGTATTTT. Translated, it gives CASSDSAGSTDTQYF.

V and J are TRBV7-9 and TRBJ2-5; 10 bases map to TRBD2. Germline CDR1 SEHNR, CDR2 FQNEAQ (reference sequence). The CDR3 contains 16 residues. V shed 1 base and J 5 bases; nucleotides not matched to a gene: 7. CDR3 DNA sequence: TGTGCCAGCAGCTTAGTCTCTAGCGGGAGTTATGAGACCCAGTACTTC. Encoded protein: CASSLVSSGSYETQYF.

The J gene is TRBJ2-5, the V gene TRBV7-9, with D possibly matching TRBD2 (6 bases). The CDR3 length is 15 residues. The V gene lost 2 bases and the J gene lost 5 bases, with 15 bases spanning the gap. CDR1 and CDR2 (germline): SEHNR, FQNEAQ (reference sequence). The chain's CDR3 is CASSLTGRRGETQYF. In nucleotides, the CDR3 is TGTGCCAGCAGCTTAACCGGGAGACGGGGGGAGACCCAGTACTTC.

In this sample, this clone turned up a few times. The chain has TRBV21-1 and TRBJ2-2; the D segment call TRBD1 is taken from the table without a DNA check. TRBV21-1 is listed as a pseudogene. The CDR3 has 19 amino acids. The chain's CDR3 is CASSKASRAPQGNWGELFF. The CDR3 region has the DNA TGTGCCAGCAGCAAAGCGTCGAGAGCTCCCCAGGGGAACTGGGGGGAGCTGTTTTTT.

This chain uses TRBV27 with TRBJ1-5, with a weak D call TRBD1 (5 bases). Trimming shortened V by 6 bases and J by 2 bases, and 14 bases separated the two germline ends. The germline V gene encodes CDR1 MNHEY and CDR2 SMNVEV (reference sequence). The CDR3 runs to 15 residues. CDR3 sequence (DNA): TGTGCCAGCAGCGACCGAGGAGGGGGCAATCAGCCCCAGCATTTT. Encoded protein: CASSDRGGGNQPQHF.

This rearrangement joins TRBV5-5 to TRBJ1-2; D is unresolved. V gave up 4 bases and J gave up 4 bases, with 14 bases separating them. The CDR3 length is 14 residues. The V gene's germline CDR1 is SGHKS and CDR2 YYEKEE (reference sequence). The CDR3 DNA reads as TGTGCCAGCAGCCCCTCCGCTGCCGGCTATGGCTACACCTTC. Its protein product is CASSPSAAGYGYTF.

The rearrangement links TRBV9 to TRBJ2-1, with 9 bases matching TRBD2. V shed 4 bases and J 0 bases; nucleotides not matched to a gene: 5. Germline-derived CDR1 and CDR2 are SGDLS and YYNGEE. This CDR3 has 16 residues. The CDR3 spells CASSRLAGISYNEQFF. DNA for the CDR3: TGTGCCAGCAGCCGCCTAGCGGGAATCTCCTACAATGAGCAGTTCTTC.

This chain links TRBV6-1 with TRBJ2-1, with D possibly being TRBD1 (6 bases). Germline V gene sequence: CDR1 MNHNS, CDR2 SASEGT. The CDR3 extends over 15 amino acids. Trimming took 6 bases from V and 1 from J, leaving 13 bases between them. The CDR3 reads CASSTGSGSYNEQFF. The CDR3 region has the DNA TGTGCCAGCAGCACAGGGAGTGGGTCCTACAATGAGCAGTTCTTC.

This clone appeared a few times. The chain employs TRBV7-9 and TRBJ2-1; D is uncertain. The CDR3 covers 12 residues. Trimming pared 1 base from V and 7 bases from J, leaving 5 bases between. Per the germline V gene, CDR1 is SEHNR and CDR2 is FQNEAQ (reference sequence). CDR3 sequence: CASSLELNEQFF. CDR3 DNA sequence: TGTGCCAGCAGCTTAGAACTTAATGAGCAGTTCTTC.

This chain uses TRBV4-1 with TRBJ2-7, with D maybe TRBD2 (6 bases). Per the germline V gene, CDR1 is MGHRA and CDR2 is YSYEKL. The CDR3 has 15 residues. With 8 bases removed from V and 5 bases from J, the gap between germline ends came to 22 bases. The CDR3 coding sequence is TGCGCCAGCTCCCCCTCTGGGGGGAGAGTCAACGAGCAGTACTTC. It codes for CASSPSGGRVNEQYF.

The chain joins TRBV27 to TRBJ1-1; 9 bases match TRBD1. The V gene end was trimmed by 2 bases and the J gene end by 1 base; junction bases not matched to a gene: 2. The germline V gene encodes CDR1 MNHEY and CDR2 SMNVEV (reference sequence). The CDR3 runs to 15 residues. CDR3 protein: CASSLGTGTNTEAFF. CDR3 coding DNA: TGTGCCAGCAGTTTAGGGACAGGGACGAACACTGAAGCTTTCTTT.

The count of this clone is one. The chain employs TRBV11-3 and TRBJ2-1; TRBD2 matches at 10 bases. This CDR3 has 15 amino acids. Unmatched junction bases numbered 3, after V lost 4 bases and J lost 3 bases. Germline lookup yields CDR1 SGHNT and CDR2 YENEEA. The CDR3 DNA is TGTGCCAGCAGCTCCAGCGGGAGGGTCTACAATGAGCAGTTCTTC. It translates to CASSSSGRVYNEQFF.

The rearrangement uses TRBV29-1 and TRBJ1-2, with 12 bases fitting TRBD1. J was trimmed by 4 bases and V by 1 base; bases with no gene match: 7. CDR3 length: 16 residues. CDR1 SQVTM and CDR2 ANQGSEA come from the germline V gene. CDR3 sequence reads: CSVEASGTGGPYGYTF. The CDR3, as DNA: TGCAGCGTTGAAGCTTCCGGGACAGGGGGCCCCTATGGCTACACCTTC. Drawing the rest from reference TRBV29-1 and TRBJ1-2, the complete variable domain is SAVISQKPSRDICQRGTSLTIQCQVDSQVTMMFWYRQQPGQSLTLIATANQGSEATYESGFVIDKFPISRPNLTFSTLTVSNMSPEDSSIYLCSVEASGTGGPYGYTFGSGTRLTVV.

This chain connects TRBV29-1 to TRBJ2-3; D might be TRBD2 (6 bases). CDR3 size: 13 residues. With 3 bases removed from V and 2 bases from J, the gap between germline ends came to 9 bases. The V gene's germline CDR1 is SQVTM and CDR2 ANQGSEA. In DNA, the CDR3 is TGCAGCGTTGAGCGGGGTCTCACAGATACGCAGTATTTT. Translation gives CSVERGLTDTQYF.

The chain has TRBV9 and TRBJ1-3, with 8 bases that match TRBD1. The germline V gene encodes CDR1 SGDLS and CDR2 YYNGEE. J gave up 0 bases and V 8 bases, and 16 bases lay outside the gene matches. This CDR3 has 18 residues. The CDR3 DNA reads as TGTGCCAGAGGTACCCCTCGGACAGGGTTTCACTCTGGAAACACCATATATTTT. Residues: CARGTPRTGFHSGNTIYF. Full variable domain (outside the CDR3, taken from reference TRBV9 and TRBJ1-3): DSGVTQTPKHLITATGQRVTLRCSPRSGDLSVYWYQQSLDQGLQFLIQYYNGEERAKGNILERFSAQQFPDLHSELNLSSLELGDSALYFCARGTPRTGFHSGNTIYFGEGSWLTVV.

This sequence joins TRBV5-5 and TRBJ1-2, with D possibly matching TRBD1 (5 bases). This CDR3 region has 14 residues. Germline V gene lookup returns CDR1 SGHKS and CDR2 YYEKEE (reference sequence). V lost 0 bases to trimming and J lost 5 bases, with 11 bases between them. CDR3 protein: CASSLANRGYGYTF. The CDR3, as DNA: TGTGCCAGCAGCTTGGCCAATAGGGGATATGGCTACACCTTC. The full variable domain, in which reference TRBV5-5 and TRBJ1-2 provide the parts outside the CDR3, is DAGVTQSPTHLIKTRGQQVTLRCSPISGHKSVSWYQQVLGQGPQFIFQYYEKEERGRGNFPDRFSARQFPNYSSELNVNALLLGDSALYLCASSLANRGYGYTFGSGTRLTVV.

The chain combines TRBV4-2 with TRBJ2-7; unclear D gene. Germline CDR1 reads LGHNA; CDR2 reads YNFKEQ. V dropped 4 bases and J dropped 2 bases, with 12 bases sitting between them. This CDR3 has 14 residues. CDR3 DNA: TGTGCCAGCAGCCCCTTAAAATCCCCCTACGAGCAGTACTTC. Its translation: CASSPLKSPYEQYF.

J is TRBJ1-4 and V is TRBV19; the match to TRBD1 covers 10 bases. The CDR3 runs to 12 residues. Trimming cost V 4 bases and J 16 bases; bases outside gene matches: 6. Germline V CDR1 and CDR2: LNHDA, SQIVND (reference sequence). The CDR3 reads CASSTGTGATFF. CDR3 nucleotides: TGTGCCAGTAGTACCGGGACAGGGGCTACGTTTTTT. The complete variable domain, with remaining parts taken from reference TRBV19 and TRBJ1-4, reads DGGITQSPKYLFRKEGQNVTLSCEQNLNHDAMYWYRQDPGQGLRLIYYSQIVNDFQKGDIAEGYSVSREKKESFPLTVTSAQKNPTAFYLCASSTGTGATFFGSGTQLSVL.

V is TRBV7-6 and J is TRBJ2-3, with 11 bases fitting TRBD2. J lost 3 bases, V lost 5 bases, and 7 bases had no gene match. Per the germline V gene, CDR1 is SGHVS and CDR2 is FNYEAQ. The CDR3 length is 16 residues. CDR3 amino acids: CASSPGLAEGTDTQYF. The CDR3 nucleotides read TGTGCCAGCAGCCCGGGACTAGCGGAAGGTACAGATACGCAGTATTTT. The full variable domain, in which reference TRBV7-6 and TRBJ2-3 provide the parts outside the CDR3, is GAGVSQSPRYKVTKRGQDVALRCDPISGHVSLYWYRQALGQGPEFLTYFNYEAQQDKSGLPNDRFSAERPEGSISTLTIQRTEQRDSAMYRCASSPGLAEGTDTQYFGPGTRLTVL.

Only one count was recorded for this clone. The gene calls are TRBV9 and TRBJ1-1; no clear D gene. V shed 3 bases and J shed 0 bases, with 18 bases lying between them. The CDR3 has 17 residues. Germline V lookup: CDR1 SGDLS, CDR2 YYNGEE. The CDR3, as DNA: TGTGCCAGCAGCGGAAGGTACGGTGCGGAAATGAACACTGAAGCTTTCTTT. Its translation is CASSGRYGAEMNTEAFF.

J is TRBJ2-7 and V is TRBV11-2; D gene unclear. Trimming removed 3 bases from V and 4 bases from J, with 16 bases in between. The CDR3 has 15 amino acids. Per the germline V gene, CDR1 is SGHAT and CDR2 is FQNNGV. The CDR3 DNA is TGTGCCAGCAGCTTGGTAGCAACCCCGTTTTACGAGCAGTACTTC. Encoded protein: CASSLVATPFYEQYF.

This chain links TRBV18 with TRBJ2-3; 9 nucleotides align to TRBD2. This CDR3 is 16 amino acids long. Germline V CDR1 and CDR2: KGHSH, LQKENI. Trimming at V came to 0 bases and at J to 5 bases, leaving 6 bases not matched to a gene. The CDR3 coding sequence is TGTGCCAGCTCACCACCGCCTAGCGGGAATAGAGATACGCAGTATTTT. As protein: CASSPPPSGNRDTQYF.

This sequence joins TRBV13 and TRBJ2-5; the match to TRBD1 covers 7 bases. This CDR3 region has 15 residues. V was clipped by 4 bases and J by 5 bases; unmatched bases: 10. CDR1 and CDR2 from the germline V gene are PRHDT and FYEKMQ (reference sequence). CDR3 nucleotides: TGTGCCAGCAGCTCCGATACAGACAGGGAGGAGACCCAGTACTTC. Its protein is CASSSDTDREETQYF.

This clone has a handful of counts. The chain carries TRBV18 and TRBJ1-2; 7 bases match TRBD1. Germline V gene sequence: CDR1 KGHSH, CDR2 LQKENI. The ends lost 1 base at V and 8 bases at J; junction bases unmatched: 7. The CDR3 totals 14 residues. This CDR3 reads CASSPLSNRGGYTF. The CDR3 DNA reads TGTGCCAGCTCACCACTTTCCAACAGGGGCGGCTACACCTTC.

This sequence joins TRBV19 and TRBJ2-7; TRBD1 might be the D (6 bases). This CDR3 is 14 amino acids long. V was clipped by 3 bases and J by 5 bases, with 14 bases between them. From germline, CDR1 is LNHDA and CDR2 SQIVND (reference sequence). CDR3 protein: CASSIGQGFDEQYF. As DNA, the CDR3 is TGTGCCAGTAGTATTGGGCAGGGGTTCGACGAGCAGTACTTC. The full variable domain, in which reference TRBV19 and TRBJ2-7 provide the parts outside the CDR3, is DGGITQSPKYLFRKEGQNVTLSCEQNLNHDAMYWYRQDPGQGLRLIYYSQIVNDFQKGDIAEGYSVSREKKESFPLTVTSAQKNPTAFYLCASSIGQGFDEQYFGPGTRLTVT.

The chain carries TRBV27 and TRBJ2-3; D is ambiguous. The germline V and J ends were trimmed by 6 bases and 6 bases, with 10 bases remaining between them. The CDR3 covers 12 residues. Per germline, CDR1 MNHEY and CDR2 SMNVEV (reference sequence). CDR3 in DNA: TGTGCCAGCAGCTTGTACGGTGATACGCAGTATTTT. It codes for CASSLYGDTQYF.